This T cell receptor beta chain is from a study of blood T cell repertoires in COVID-19. Study context: Spain, Italy and the United States supplied samples that represented acute and convalescent COVID-19.

Per the original methods: Reference gene primer amplification gave nucleated cell count estimates. Clones were sequenced by immunoSEQ multiplex PCR, and TCRdb holds only the in-frame ones, with some missing. The DNA was the basis for D and trimming; V, J and clone size are from that table. The table records roughly 200,000 clones, 83% of them present only once. In Seattle, patients joined the study during active infection and were tracked longitudinally. CDR3 length equals 15 residues. The trim removed 6 bases at V and 4 bases at J, leaving 8 bases unmatched. CDR1 and CDR2 (germline): KGHSH, LQKENI. This rearrangement joins TRBV18 to TRBJ1-5; 8 bases are a match to TRBD1. The receptor's source is a woman in her twenties or thirties with COVID-19, enrolled during active disease. Material: peripheral blood. CDR3: CASSKGQAPNQPQHF. For the CDR3, the DNA is TGTGCCAGCTCCAAGGGACAGGCGCCAAATCAGCCCCAGCATTTT.